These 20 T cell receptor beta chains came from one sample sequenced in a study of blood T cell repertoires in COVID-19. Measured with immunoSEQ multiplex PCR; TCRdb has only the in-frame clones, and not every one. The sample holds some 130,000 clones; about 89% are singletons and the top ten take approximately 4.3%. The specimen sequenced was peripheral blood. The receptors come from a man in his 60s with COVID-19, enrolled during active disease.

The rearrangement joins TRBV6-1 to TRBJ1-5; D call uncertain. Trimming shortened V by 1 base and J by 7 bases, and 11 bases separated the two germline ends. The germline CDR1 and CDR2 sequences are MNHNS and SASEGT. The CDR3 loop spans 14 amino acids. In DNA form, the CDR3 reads TGTGCCAGCAGTGAAGTTCCCTCCGGGCAGCCCCAGCATTTT. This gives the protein CASSEVPSGQPQHF.

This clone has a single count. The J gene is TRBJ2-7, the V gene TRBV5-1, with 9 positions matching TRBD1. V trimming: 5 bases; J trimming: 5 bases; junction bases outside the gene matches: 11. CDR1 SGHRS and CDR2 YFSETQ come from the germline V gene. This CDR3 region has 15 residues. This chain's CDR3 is CASRIQGQGRHEQYF. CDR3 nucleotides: TGCGCCAGCAGAATACAGGGACAGGGTCGGCACGAGCAGTACTTC.

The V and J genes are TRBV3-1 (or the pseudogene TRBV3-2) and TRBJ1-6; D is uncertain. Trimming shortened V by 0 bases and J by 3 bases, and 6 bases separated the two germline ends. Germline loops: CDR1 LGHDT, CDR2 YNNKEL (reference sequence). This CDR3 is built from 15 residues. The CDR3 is CASSQDGLYNSPLHF. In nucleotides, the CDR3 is TGTGCCAGCAGCCAAGATGGGCTCTATAATTCACCCCTCCACTTT.

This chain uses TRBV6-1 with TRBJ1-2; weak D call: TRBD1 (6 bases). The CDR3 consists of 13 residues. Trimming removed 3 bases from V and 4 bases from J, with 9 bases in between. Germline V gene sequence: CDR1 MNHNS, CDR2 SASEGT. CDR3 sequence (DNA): TGTGCCAGCAGTGAGACAGGCAGCTATGGCTACACCTTC. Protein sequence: CASSETGSYGYTF.

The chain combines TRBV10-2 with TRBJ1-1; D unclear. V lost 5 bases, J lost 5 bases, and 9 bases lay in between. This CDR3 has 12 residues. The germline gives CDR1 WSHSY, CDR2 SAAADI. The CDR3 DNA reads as TGCGCCAGCAGTTATCCCGAGACTGAAGCTTTCTTT. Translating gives CASSYPETEAFF.

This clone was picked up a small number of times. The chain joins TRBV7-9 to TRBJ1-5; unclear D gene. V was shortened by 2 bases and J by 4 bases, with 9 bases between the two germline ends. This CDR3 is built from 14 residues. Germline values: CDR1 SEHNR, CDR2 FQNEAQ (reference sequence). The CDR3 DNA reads TGTGCCAGCAGCTTAATGGGCGTGAATCAGCCCCAGCATTTT. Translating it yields CASSLMGVNQPQHF.

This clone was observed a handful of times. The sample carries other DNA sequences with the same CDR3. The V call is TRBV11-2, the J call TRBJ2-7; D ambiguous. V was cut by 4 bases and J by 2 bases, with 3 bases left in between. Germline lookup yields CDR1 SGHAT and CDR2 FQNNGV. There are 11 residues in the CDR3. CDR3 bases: TGTGCCAGCAGCTCTGCCTACGAGCAGTACTTC. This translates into CASSSAYEQYF.

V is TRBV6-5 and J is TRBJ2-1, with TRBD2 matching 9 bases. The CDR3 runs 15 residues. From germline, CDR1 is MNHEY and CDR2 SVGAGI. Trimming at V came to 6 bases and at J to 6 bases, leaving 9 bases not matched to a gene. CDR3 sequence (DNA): TGTGCCAGCAGACCGGGACTAGCCACGATCAATGAGCAGTTCTTC. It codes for CASRPGLATINEQFF.

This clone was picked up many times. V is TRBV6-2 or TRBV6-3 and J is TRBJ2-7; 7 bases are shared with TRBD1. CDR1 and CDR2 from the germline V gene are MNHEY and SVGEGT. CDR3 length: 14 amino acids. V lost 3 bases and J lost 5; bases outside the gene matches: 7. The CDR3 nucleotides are TGTGCCAGCAGTTATAACAGGGGTCGGGACGAGCAGTACTTC. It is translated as CASSYNRGRDEQYF.

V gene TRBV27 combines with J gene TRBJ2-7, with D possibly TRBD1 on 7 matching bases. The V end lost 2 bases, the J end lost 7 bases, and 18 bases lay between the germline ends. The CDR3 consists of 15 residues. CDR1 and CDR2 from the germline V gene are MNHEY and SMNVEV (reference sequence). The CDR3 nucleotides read TGTGCCAGCAGTTTAGGCTCAGGGGGGATTGGAGAGCAGTACTTC. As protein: CASSLGSGGIGEQYF.

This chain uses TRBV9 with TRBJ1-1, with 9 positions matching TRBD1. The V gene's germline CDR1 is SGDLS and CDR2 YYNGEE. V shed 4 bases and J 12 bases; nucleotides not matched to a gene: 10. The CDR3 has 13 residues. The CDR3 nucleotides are TGTGCCAGCAGCCCGACGACAGGGGGGACGACTTTCTTT. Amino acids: CASSPTTGGTTFF.

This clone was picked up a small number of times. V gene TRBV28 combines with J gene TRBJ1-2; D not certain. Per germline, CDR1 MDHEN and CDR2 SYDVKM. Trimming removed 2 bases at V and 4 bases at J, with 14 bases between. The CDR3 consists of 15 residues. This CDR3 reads CASSLGSRGVYGYTF. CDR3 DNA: TGTGCCAGCAGTTTAGGTTCACGGGGAGTCTATGGCTACACCTTC.

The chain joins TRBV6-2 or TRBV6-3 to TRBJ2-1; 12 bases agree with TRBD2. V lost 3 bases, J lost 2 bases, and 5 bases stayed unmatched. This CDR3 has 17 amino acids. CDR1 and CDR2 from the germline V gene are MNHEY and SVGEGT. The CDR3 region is CASSYSTSGGPYNEQFF. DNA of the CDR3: TGTGCCAGCAGTTATTCGACTAGCGGGGGCCCCTACAATGAGCAGTTCTTC.

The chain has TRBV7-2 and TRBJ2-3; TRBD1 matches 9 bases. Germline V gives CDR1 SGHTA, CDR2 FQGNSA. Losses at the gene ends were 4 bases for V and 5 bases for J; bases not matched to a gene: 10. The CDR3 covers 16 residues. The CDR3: CASSSGQGGVGDTQYF. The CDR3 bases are TGTGCCAGCAGCTCGGGACAGGGTGGGGTGGGAGATACGCAGTATTTT.

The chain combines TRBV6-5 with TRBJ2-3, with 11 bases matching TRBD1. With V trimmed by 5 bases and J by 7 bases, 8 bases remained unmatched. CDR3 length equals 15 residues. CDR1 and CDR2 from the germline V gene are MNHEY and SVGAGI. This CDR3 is CASSPGQGALNTQYF. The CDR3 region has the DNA TGTGCCAGCAGTCCAGGACAGGGGGCATTAAATACGCAGTATTTT.

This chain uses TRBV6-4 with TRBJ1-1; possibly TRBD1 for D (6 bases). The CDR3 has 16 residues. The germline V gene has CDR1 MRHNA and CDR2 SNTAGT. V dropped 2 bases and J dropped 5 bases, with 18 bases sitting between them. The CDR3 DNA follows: TGTGCCAGCAGTGACCGAAATGGGGGGGCGCTTACTGAAGCTTTCTTT. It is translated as CASSDRNGGALTEAFF.

CDR3 bases: TGCGCCAGCAGCCAAACAGGGGGTAAGGTCTCTGGAAACACCATATATTTT. This translates into CASSQTGGKVSGNTIYF. The chain links TRBV4-1 to TRBJ1-3; 8 bases fit TRBD1. The ends lost 2 bases at V and 0 bases at J; junction bases unmatched: 6. The CDR3 loop spans 17 amino acids. Per the germline V gene, CDR1 is MGHRA and CDR2 is YSYEKL.

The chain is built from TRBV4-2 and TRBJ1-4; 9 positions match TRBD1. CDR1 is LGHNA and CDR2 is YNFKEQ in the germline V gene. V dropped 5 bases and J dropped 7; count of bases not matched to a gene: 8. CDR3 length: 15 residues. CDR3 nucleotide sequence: TGTGCCAGCAGCGACAAAACAGGGGGCGGTGAAAAACTGTTTTTT. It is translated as CASSDKTGGGEKLFF.

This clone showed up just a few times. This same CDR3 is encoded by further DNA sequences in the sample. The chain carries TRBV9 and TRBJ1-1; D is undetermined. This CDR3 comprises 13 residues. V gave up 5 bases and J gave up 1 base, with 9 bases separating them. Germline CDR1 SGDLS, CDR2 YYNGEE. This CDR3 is CASSRRQNTEAFF. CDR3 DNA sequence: TGTGCCAGCAGTAGAAGACAGAACACTGAAGCTTTCTTT.

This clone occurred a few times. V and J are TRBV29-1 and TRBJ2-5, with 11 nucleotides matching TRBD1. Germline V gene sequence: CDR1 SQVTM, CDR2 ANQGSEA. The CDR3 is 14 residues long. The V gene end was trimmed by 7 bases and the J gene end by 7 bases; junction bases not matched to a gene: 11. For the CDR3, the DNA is TGCAGCGCCCAAGGGGGACAGGGGGATGTGACCCAGTACTTC. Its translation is CSAQGGQGDVTQYF.